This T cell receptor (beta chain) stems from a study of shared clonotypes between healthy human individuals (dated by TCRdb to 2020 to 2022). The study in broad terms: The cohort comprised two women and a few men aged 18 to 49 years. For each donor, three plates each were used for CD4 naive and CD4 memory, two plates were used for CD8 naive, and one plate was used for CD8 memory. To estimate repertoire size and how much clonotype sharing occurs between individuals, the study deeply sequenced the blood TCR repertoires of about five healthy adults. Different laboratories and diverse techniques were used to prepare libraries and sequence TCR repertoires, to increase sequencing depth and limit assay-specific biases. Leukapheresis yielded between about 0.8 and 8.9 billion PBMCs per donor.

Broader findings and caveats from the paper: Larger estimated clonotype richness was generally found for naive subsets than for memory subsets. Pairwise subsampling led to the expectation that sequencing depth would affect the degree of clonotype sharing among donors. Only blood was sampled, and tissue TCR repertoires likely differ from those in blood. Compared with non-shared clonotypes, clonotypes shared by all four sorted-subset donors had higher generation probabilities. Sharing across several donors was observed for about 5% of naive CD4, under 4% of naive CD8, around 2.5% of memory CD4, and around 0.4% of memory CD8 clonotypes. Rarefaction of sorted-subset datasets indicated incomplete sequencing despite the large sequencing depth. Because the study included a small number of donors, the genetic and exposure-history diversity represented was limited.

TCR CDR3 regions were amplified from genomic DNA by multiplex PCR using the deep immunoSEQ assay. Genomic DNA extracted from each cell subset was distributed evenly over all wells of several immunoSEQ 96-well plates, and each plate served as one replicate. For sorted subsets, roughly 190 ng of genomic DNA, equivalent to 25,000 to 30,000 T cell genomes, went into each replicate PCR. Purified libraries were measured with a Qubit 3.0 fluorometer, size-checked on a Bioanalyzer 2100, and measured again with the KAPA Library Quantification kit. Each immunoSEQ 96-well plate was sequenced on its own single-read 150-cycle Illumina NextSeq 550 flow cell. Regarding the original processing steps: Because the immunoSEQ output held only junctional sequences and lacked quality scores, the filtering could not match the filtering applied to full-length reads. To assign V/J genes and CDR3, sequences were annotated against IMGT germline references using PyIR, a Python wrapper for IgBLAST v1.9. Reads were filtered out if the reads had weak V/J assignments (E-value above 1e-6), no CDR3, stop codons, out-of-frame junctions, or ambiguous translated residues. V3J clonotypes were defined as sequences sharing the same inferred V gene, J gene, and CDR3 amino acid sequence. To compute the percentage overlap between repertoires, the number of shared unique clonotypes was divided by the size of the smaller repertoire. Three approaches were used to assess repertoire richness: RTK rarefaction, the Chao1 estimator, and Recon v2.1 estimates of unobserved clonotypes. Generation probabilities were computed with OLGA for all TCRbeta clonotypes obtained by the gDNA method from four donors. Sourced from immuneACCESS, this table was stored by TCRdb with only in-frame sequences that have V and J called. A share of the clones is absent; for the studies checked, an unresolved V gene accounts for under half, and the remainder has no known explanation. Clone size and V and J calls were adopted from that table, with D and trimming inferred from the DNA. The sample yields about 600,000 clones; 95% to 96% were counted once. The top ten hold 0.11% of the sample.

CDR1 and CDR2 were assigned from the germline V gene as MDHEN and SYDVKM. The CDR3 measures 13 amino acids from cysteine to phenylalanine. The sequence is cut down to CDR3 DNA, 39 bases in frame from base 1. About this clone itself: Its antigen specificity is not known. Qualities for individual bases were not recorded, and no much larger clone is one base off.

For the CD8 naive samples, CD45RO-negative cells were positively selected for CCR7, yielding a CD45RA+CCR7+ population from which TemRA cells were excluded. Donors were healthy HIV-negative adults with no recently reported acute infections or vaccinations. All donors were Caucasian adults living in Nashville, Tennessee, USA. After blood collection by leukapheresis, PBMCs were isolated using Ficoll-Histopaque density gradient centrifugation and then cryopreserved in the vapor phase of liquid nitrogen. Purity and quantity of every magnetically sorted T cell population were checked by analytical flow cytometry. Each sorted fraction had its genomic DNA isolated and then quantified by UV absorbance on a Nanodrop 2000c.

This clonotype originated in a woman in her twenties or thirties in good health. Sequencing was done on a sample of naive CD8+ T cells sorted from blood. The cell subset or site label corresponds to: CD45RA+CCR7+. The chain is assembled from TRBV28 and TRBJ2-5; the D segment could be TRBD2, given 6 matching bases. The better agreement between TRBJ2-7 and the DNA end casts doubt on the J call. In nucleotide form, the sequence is TGTGCCAGCAGTTTACAGGACTACACCGAGCAGTACTTC. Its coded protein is CASSLQDYTEQYF.